This T cell receptor (beta chain) was profiled in a study of T cells in Graves' hyperthyroidism and ophthalmopathy (dated by TCRdb to the late 2010s). Describing the broader study: Peripheral blood was collected at initial diagnosis, before any treatment. TCR V-J signatures able to tell the groups apart were searched for in a discovery cohort of 100 or so patients, of whom roughly 42 had Graves' ophthalmopathy and 57 had stable Graves' hyperthyroidism. Whether ophthalmopathy could be predicted prospectively was tested in an independent validation cohort made up of about 18 hyperthyroidism patients plus 17 patients who later progressed to ophthalmopathy. For training and testing, the 80 to 100 patients in the discovery cohort were randomly divided in a 7:3 ratio. In six Graves' hyperthyroidism patients, the study also compared T-cell repertoires from thyroid tissue with T-cell repertoires from blood. After sampling, hyperthyroidism patients received methimazole starting at 30 mg daily, and ophthalmopathy patients received high-dose intravenous methylprednisolone. The paper reports TCR Vbeta CDR3 sequencing of over 130 peripheral blood samples: under 45 ophthalmopathy, 75 to 80 hyperthyroidism and around 17 progressor patients. Overall results and qualifications from the work: No statistical method was used to set the sample size in advance, and investigators knew the group allocation. Most expanded thyroid clonotypes (frequency above 0.001) were also detected in blood, suggesting blood repertoires may reflect thyroid immune responses. In cross-validation, a model built on a 13 V-J signature told ophthalmopathy apart from stable hyperthyroidism with approximately 90% sensitivity and around 84% specificity, and in testing the same model reached 80%/75%. During validation, the model predicted progression to ophthalmopathy a median of about 5.9 months ahead of onset, with almost 71% sensitivity and more than 72% specificity.

The TCR beta CDR3 regions were amplified from RNA transcripts. The TCR CDR3 was subjected to a first round of RT-PCR using the HTBI primer set and the Qiagen OneStep RT-PCR kit. Libraries were constructed in a second round of multiplex PCR, after which size selection and purification were carried out. Paired-end sequencing of the libraries was performed with 100 bp reads on an Illumina HiSeq2000. The authors' analysis ran thus. SOAPnuke was used to process the raw data, removing reads that contained adapters or uncalled bases, had a mean Phred below 15, or lacked an exact match to the constant primer or identifier. COPE v1.2.5 was used to merge the high-quality paired reads, and each unique nucleotide sequence was defined as a clonotype. Clonotypes were aligned to IMGT TRBV, TRBD and TRBJ reference segments using MiTCR v1.1. Only V-J combinations with frequency above 0.0001, covering 98% to 99.2% of repertoires, were analysed. A TCS score was defined as the ratio of F50 (clonal expansion) to E x V (chaos), with BLOSUM62-based TCRdist applied between CDR3 peptides within each V-J. Welch's t-statistics and random forest reduced roughly 530 V-J features to around 14, which were used in a naive Bayes classifier (R e1071). TCRdb reran the public reads through fastp at Q25 and MiXCR, keeping productive beta chains. Rows are combined by CDR3 protein, so each entry shows the most common genes and DNA. The V and J calls were not made by the authors but by TCRdb's processing. This sample holds about 400,000 distinct CDR3 sequences; less than 15% were observed only once. About 9.1% of the sample lies in the top ten.

The CDR3 starts with the cysteine, ends with the phenylalanine, and has 14 residues. The only DNA kept is the CDR3, 42 bases in frame from the first base. Trimmed from V: 4 bases; trimmed from J: 3 bases; junction bases lacking a gene match: 9. CDR1 DFQATT and CDR2 SNEGSKA were looked up in the germline V gene (reference sequence). This clonotype was recorded at least ten times. Its cognate antigen has yet to be identified. Base qualities are not at hand, and no much larger clone is one base apart. Stable Graves' hyperthyroidism was defined as no progression to ophthalmopathy during 18 months of follow-up. Hyperthyroidism patients were aged 18 to 65 years and newly diagnosed, with disease duration of less than 2 months. Any patient with an uncontrolled infection, another autoimmune disease, pregnancy or lactation was excluded. Diagnoses relied on clinical symptoms, serum thyroxine and TRAb, thyroid ultrasound and orbital computed tomography. Ficoll-Paque density gradient centrifugation was used to isolate PBMCs from around 10 ml of fresh peripheral blood. Trizol reagent was used to extract total RNA, and RNA quality was then checked on an Agilent 2100 Bioanalyzer.

This sequence originates from a woman aged 18 to 35 with Graves' hyperthyroidism. The chain is encoded by TRBV20-1 joined to TRBJ2-7; 7 bases in between match TRBD1. The source material was blood. CDR3 loop: CSATGQVVGYEQYF. The nucleotide sequence is TGCAGTGCTACTGGACAGGTGGTTGGCTACGAGCAGTACTTC.